The 8 T cell receptor beta chains in this list originate from one sample, sequenced in a study of T cells in Graves' hyperthyroidism and ophthalmopathy. The source material, RNA transcripts, was used to amplify TCR beta CDR3 regions. First-round RT-PCR with HTBI primers amplified the TCR CDR3 region. A single record per CDR3 protein comes from TCRdb applying MiXCR to the multiplex PCR reads. Among fewer than 750,000 distinct CDR3 sequences listed, about 15% were seen once. Sequencing input: blood. The source is a woman between 45 and 65 years old with Graves' ophthalmopathy.

This clonotype was seen repeatedly, ten times or more. The chain combines TRBV13 with TRBJ2-7; D might be TRBD1 (6 bases). The germline CDR1 and CDR2 sequences are PRHDT and FYEKMQ (reference sequence). The V end lost 5 bases, the J end lost 0 bases, and 17 bases lay between the germline ends. The CDR3 consists of 16 residues. CDR3 sequence (DNA): TGTGCCAGCAGCCGGGATAGGGGGATGCTCTCCTACGAGCAGTACTTC. This codes for CASSRDRGMLSYEQYF.

About this clonotype: This sequence may be a read error, since a much larger clone differs from it by one base. V gene TRBV7-9 combines with J gene TRBJ2-1; 9 bases map to TRBD2. CDR1 and CDR2 from the germline V gene are SEHNR and FQNEAQ (reference sequence). The CDR3 length is 16 residues. V shed 3 bases and J 1 base; nucleotides not matched to a gene: 4. The CDR3 protein is CASSFIAGDSYNEQFF. CDR3 DNA: TGTGCCAGCAGCTTCATAGCGGGAGATTCCTACAATGAGCAGTTCTTC.

V and J are TRBV10-3 and TRBJ2-7; a weak D match, TRBD1 (7 bases). The germline gives CDR1 ENHRY, CDR2 SYGVKD. Trimming took 3 bases from V and 5 from J, leaving 20 bases between them. The CDR3 runs to 16 residues. In nucleotides, the CDR3 is TGTGCCATCAGTGACCCGGACAGGAGGGCCTATCACGAGCAGTACTTC. It is translated as CAISDPDRRAYHEQYF.

Ten or more counts support this clonotype. The chain joins TRBV11-3 to TRBJ2-2; 10 bases fit TRBD2. V lost 0 bases and J lost 0; bases outside the gene matches: 7. The germline V gene encodes CDR1 SGHNT and CDR2 YENEEA. CDR3 size: 19 residues. The CDR3 sequence: CASSLEGRGLAANTGELFF. The CDR3 coding sequence is TGTGCCAGCAGCTTAGAGGGACGAGGACTAGCGGCGAACACCGGGGAGCTGTTTTTT.

Comment on this clonotype: This may arise from a read error, as a much more abundant clone is one base away. The rearrangement uses TRBV5-1 and TRBJ1-2; 8 bases agree with TRBD1. Trimming at V came to 0 bases and at J to 6 bases, leaving 4 bases not matched to a gene. Germline V gene sequence: CDR1 SGHRS, CDR2 YFSETQ. The CDR3 covers 14 residues. The CDR3 nucleotides read TGCGCCAGCAGCTTGGGACAGGGGCACGATGGCTACACCTTC. It encodes CASSLGQGHDGYTF.

This clonotype was detected many times. The chain employs TRBV24-1 and TRBJ2-3, with 10 bases fitting TRBD2. J lost 1 base, V lost 1 base, and 7 bases had no gene match. This CDR3 region has 18 residues. Germline V gene lookup returns CDR1 KGHDR and CDR2 SFDVKD. The CDR3 here is CATSDFVAGGFGTDTQYF. The CDR3 nucleotides read TGTGCCACCAGTGATTTTGTAGCGGGAGGATTTGGCACAGATACGCAGTATTTT.

This clonotype was seen repeatedly, ten times or more. V is TRBV7-9 and J is TRBJ2-1, with D possibly TRBD2 on 6 matching bases. V was cut by 2 bases and J by 3 bases, with 11 bases left in between. Germline assignment: CDR1 SEHNR and CDR2 FQNEAQ (reference sequence). The length of the CDR3 is 15 residues. The CDR3 loop reads CASSLQGGDYNEQFF. CDR3 DNA sequence: TGTGCCAGCAGCTTACAGGGAGGTGACTACAATGAGCAGTTCTTC.

This clonotype was seen many times. The V call is TRBV4-1, the J call TRBJ2-7; TRBD1 matches at 8 bases. CDR3 size: 14 residues. With V trimmed by 2 bases and J by 3 bases, 3 bases remained unmatched. From germline, CDR1 is MGHRA and CDR2 YSYEKL. For the CDR3, the DNA is TGCGCCAGCAGCCAACCCAGGGGGCTCTACGAGCAGTACTTC. Protein sequence: CASSQPRGLYEQYF.